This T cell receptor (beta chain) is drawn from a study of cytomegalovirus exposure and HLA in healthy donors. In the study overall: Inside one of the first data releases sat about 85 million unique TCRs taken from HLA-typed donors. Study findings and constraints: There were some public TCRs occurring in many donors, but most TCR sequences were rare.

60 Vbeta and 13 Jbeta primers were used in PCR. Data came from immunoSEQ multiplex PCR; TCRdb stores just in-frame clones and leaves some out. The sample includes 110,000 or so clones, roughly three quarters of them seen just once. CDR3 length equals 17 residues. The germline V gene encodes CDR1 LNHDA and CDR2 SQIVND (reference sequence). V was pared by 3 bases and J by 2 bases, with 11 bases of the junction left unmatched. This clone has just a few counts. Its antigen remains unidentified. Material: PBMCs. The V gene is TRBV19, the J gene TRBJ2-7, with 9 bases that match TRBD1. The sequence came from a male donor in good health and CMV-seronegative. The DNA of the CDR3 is TGTGCCAGTAGTATGGGGGCCGGGGGACAGGGAGCCTACGAGCAGTACTTC. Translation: CASSMGAGGQGAYEQYF. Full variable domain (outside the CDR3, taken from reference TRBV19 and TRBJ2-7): DGGITQSPKYLFRKEGQNVTLSCEQNLNHDAMYWYRQDPGQGLRLIYYSQIVNDFQKGDIAEGYSVSREKKESFPLTVTSAQKNPTAFYLCASSMGAGGQGAYEQYFGPGTRLTVT.